The rows below give T cell receptor beta chains drawn from one sample of a study of CD8+ T cells in alopecia areata. Measured with immunoSEQ multiplex PCR; TCRdb has only the in-frame clones, and not every one. The sample has over 200,000 clones, 64% seen once. The material sequenced was CD4+ T cells sorted from blood, taken at week 4, from a patient treated with tofacitinib. The receptor set was obtained from a human donor with alopecia areata. Each CDR3 is given with its conserved first and last residue. D genes are given only for firm matches. Clone size is not always given. Where it is, it says once, few, many or a class for expanded clones.

TRBV30	TRBJ1-6	-	-	TGTGCCTGGAGTGTAGGCATGGGTGGGAATTCACCCCTCCACTTT	CAWSVGMGGNSPLHF
TRBV5-4	TRBJ2-1	-	-	TGTGCCAGCAGCTTGAAAGGTGAATATGAGCAGTTCTTC	CASSLKGEYEQFF
TRBV29-1	TRBJ1-1	TRBD1	-	TGCAGCGTTGTAATGGGGACAGCTAAGGCTGAAGCTTTCTTT	CSVVMGTAKAEAFF
TRBV7-9	TRBJ2-1	-	-	TGTGCCGTCGGGAATGGACAGCTTTACAATGAGCAGTTCTTC	CAVGNGQLYNEQFF
TRBV12-5	TRBJ2-7	TRBD1	few	TGTGCTAGTGGTTTGGTAGTAACAGGGGATTCCTACGAGCAGTACTTC	CASGLVVTGDSYEQYF
TRBV4-1	TRBJ1-6	-	few	TGCGCCAGCAGCCAAGAAGGGCCATTGTCACCCCTCCACTTT	CASSQEGPLSPLHF
TRBV29-1	TRBJ2-3	-	-	TGCAGCGTTGATAACGGGGGAGATACGCAGTATTTT	CSVDNGGDTQYF
TRBV19	TRBJ1-5	-	few	TGTGCCAGTAGTATAGGGAGGGGGAATCAGCCCCAGCATTTT	CASSIGRGNQPQHF
TRBV4-2	TRBJ2-1	TRBD1	-	TGTGCCAGCAGCCAAGGGGCGACAGGGGGTTTGTACAATGAGCAGTTCTTC	CASSQGATGGLYNEQFF
TRBV5-1	TRBJ2-7	TRBD1	-	TGCGCCAGCAGCCCGGGACAGGGAGGCTACGAGCAGTACTTC	CASSPGQGGYEQYF